This T cell receptor beta chain was profiled in a study of cytomegalovirus exposure and HLA in healthy donors. The length of the CDR3 is 17 residues. The V segment lost 1 base and the J segment 7 bases; nucleotides outside the gene matches: 3. From germline, CDR1 is MGHRA and CDR2 YSYEKL. Primers included in the PCR were 60 Vbeta and 13 Jbeta primers. Produced via immunoSEQ multiplex PCR; TCRdb's table is partial and in-frame only. The repertoire holds 90,000 to 130,000 clones, around 61% seen once, with about 2% in the top ten. V gene TRBV4-1 combines with J gene TRBJ2-2; 16 bases are a match to TRBD2. This clonotype originated in a woman in her thirties in good health and CMV-seronegative. Material for sequencing was PBMCs. CDR3 bases: TGCGCCAGCAGCCAAGGAGGGACTAGCGGGAGGGTCGGGGAGCTGTTTTTT. It translates to CASSQGGTSGRVGELFF.